This T cell receptor (beta chain) is drawn from a study of T-cell reconstitution after alpha-beta-depleted transplantation in children. A word on this clonotype: Its antigen remains unidentified.

There are 12 residues in the CDR3. V was cut by 2 bases and J by 5 bases, with 7 bases left in between. Germline loops: CDR1 SEHNR, CDR2 FQNEAQ (reference sequence). Unique molecular identifiers were used in preparing the TCRbeta library. TCRdb passed the PCR reads through MiXCR, listing each CDR3 protein once. The sample holds approximately 230,000 distinct CDR3 sequences, more than 20% seen once. Study-level findings and limits: Reports say that about two months after transplant, the alpha-beta T cells came out of several hundred graft clones that had expanded. Day-60 TCRbeta diversity that was high in some patients was derived from surviving recipient T cells and thymic progenitors. By one year post-transplant, T-cell counts and diversity largely arose from T cells that were newly produced.

Sequencing used PBMCs, mostly from graft donor cells, obtained 360 days after TCRalphabeta/CD19-depleted stem cell transplant. The receptor comes from a female patient aged 2-9 years who had a stem cell transplant for congenital amegakaryocytic thrombocytopenia, so the T cells may come from the graft donor. V usage is TRBV7-9 and J usage is TRBJ2-7; no reliable D call. The CDR3 protein is CASSLPSDEQYF. The DNA for the CDR3 is TGTGCCAGCAGCTTACCCTCTGACGAGCAGTACTTC.